These T cell receptor beta chains were read from a single sample in a study of Graves' ophthalmopathy and Graves' hyperthyroidism. TCRdb ran MiXCR on the multiplex PCR reads and lists one entry per CDR3 protein. The table has around 1.1 million distinct CDR3 sequences, less than 45% seen once; the top ten hold over 8.5%. The sequenced sample consisted of peripheral blood or thyroid tissue (not recorded which). The source of these receptors is an adult man with Graves' hyperthyroidism. The CDR3 runs from the conserved cysteine through the conserved F or W. D genes are given only for firm matches. Clone size, where shown, is once, few, many, or a class for clones that have expanded.

cdr3_length j_call d_call clone_size v_call cdr3_nt cdr3_aa
14 TRBJ1-1 . . TRBV18 TGTGCCAGCTCACCCGCTGACAGTAACACTGAAGCTTTCTTT CASSPADSNTEAFF
12 TRBJ2-7 TRBD1 . TRBV29-1 TGCAGTGCGGGTCCAGGGGGCCATGAGCAGTACTTC CSAGPGGHEQYF
12 TRBJ2-7 TRBD1 . TRBV30 TGTGCCTGGACCCCCGGACAGGCCGAGCAGTACTTC CAWTPGQAEQYF
13 TRBJ2-5 . many TRBV19 TGTGCCACCCTCCCCGGGACGGTGGAGACCCAGTACTTC CATLPGTVETQYF
12 TRBJ2-5 . once TRBV2 TGTGCCAGCAGACAGGGCGATCAGCCCCAGTACTTC CASRQGDQPQYF
13 TRBJ1-2 . many TRBV2 TGTGCCAGCTTAGGTAGCTCGAACTATGGCTACACCTTC CASLGSSNYGYTF
15 TRBJ2-7 TRBD2 few TRBV7-9 TGTGCCAGCAGGTACAGCGGGAGGGCCCTCTCCGAGCAGTACTTC CASRYSGRALSEQYF
12 TRBJ2-7 . once TRBV29-1 TGCAGCAGTCTCAGGGTCTCCTACGAGCAGTACTTC CSSLRVSYEQYF
15 TRBJ2-7 . many TRBV20-1 TGCAGTGCTAGAGATTGGACAAAGGGTGGGGGTTACAAGTACTTC CSARDWTKGGGYKYF
13 TRBJ1-1 TRBD1 many TRBV19 TGTGCCAGTAGTGACAGGGGGCTCACTGAAGCTTTCTTT CASSDRGLTEAFF
14 TRBJ1-1 TRBD1 . TRBV19 TGTGCCAGTAGTATCTCGGACAGGGGGCCTGAAACTTTCTTT CASSISDRGPETFF
13 TRBJ2-3 . . TRBV20-1 TGCAGTGCTAGTTTGGCCCGCGGGAATACGCAGTATTTT CSASLARGNTQYF
15 TRBJ1-1 . . TRBV20-1 TGCAGTGCCGCAACGGAACAGGAACTGAACACTGAAGCTTTCTTT CSAATEQELNTEAFF
13 TRBJ2-7 . . TRBV20-1 TGCAGTGCTAGCAAACAGGATTACTACGAGCAGTACTTC CSASKQDYYEQYF
16 TRBJ2-5 TRBD2 . TRBV7-9 TGTGCCAGCAGCCAGGAACTAGCGGGGGGTAAAGAGACCCAGTACTTC CASSQELAGGKETQYF
15 TRBJ1-5 . few TRBV19 TGTGCCAGTAGTATAGCTAGGTGGAGCAATCAGCCCCAGCATTTT CASSIARWSNQPQHF
15 TRBJ2-2 . . TRBV5-4 TGTGCCAGCAGCGTACCGGGACGAAACACCGGGGAGCTGTTTTTT CASSVPGRNTGELFF
15 TRBJ1-4 . . TRBV12-3/TRBV12-4 TGTGCCAGCAGCACCCGAGAGGGGCTTAATGAAAAACTGTTTTTT CASSTREGLNEKLFF
13 TRBJ1-1 . many TRBV29-1 TGCAGCGTTGTTGGCAGGCTGAACACTGAAGCTTTCTTT CSVVGRLNTEAFF
13 TRBJ2-7 . . TRBV7-9 TGTGCCAGCAGCTTAGCCGCCGGGGTAAAGGAGTTCTTC CASSLAAGVKEFF
15 TRBJ2-5 TRBD2 . TRBV7-2 TGTGCCAGCAGCTTGGGGGTCGCGGGAGTAGAGACCCAGTACTTC CASSLGVAGVETQYF
16 TRBJ2-5 TRBD1 . TRBV24-1 TGTGCCGCCAGTGATTTGGGAGGACAGGGGGCGAGGACCCAGTACTTC CAASDLGGQGARTQYF
16 TRBJ2-5 TRBD1 . TRBV7-9 TGTGCCAGCAGCCCTTCCGGGACAGGGTACCAAGAGACCCAGTACTTC CASSPSGTGYQETQYF
17 TRBJ2-6 . many TRBV5-1 TGCGCCAGCAGCAATGGGGCAGGGACCTCTGGGGCCAACGTCCTGACTTTC CASSNGAGTSGANVLTF
19 TRBJ2-5 . few TRBV2 TGTGCCAGCAGTGTTGGGGTCCTAAACCCCCACGCGTACCAAGAGACCCAGTACTTC CASSVGVLNPHAYQETQYF
17 TRBJ1-1 . few TRBV28 TGTGCCAGCAGAACTCCCTTCAGTGGGCAAATGAACACTGAAGCTTTCTTT CASRTPFSGQMNTEAFF
16 TRBJ2-7 . . TRBV4-1 TGCGCCAGCAGCCAGACCGCCTCCTGGGGGCCCTACGAGCAGTACTTC CASSQTASWGPYEQYF
13 TRBJ2-7 . many TRBV4-3 TGCGCCAGCAGCCAAGACAGGGTGGGGGAGCAGTACTTC CASSQDRVGEQYF
15 TRBJ2-2 TRBD1 few TRBV7-8 TGTGCCAGCAGCTTGTACAGGGGGCCTTCCGGGGAGCTGTTTTTT CASSLYRGPSGELFF
15 TRBJ2-6 . many TRBV25-1 TGTGCCAGCAGTGTATCCAACTCTGGGGCCAACGTCCTGACTTTC CASSVSNSGANVLTF
16 TRBJ2-2 . many TRBV7-3 TGTGCCAGCAGCTTACCCACAGCCGCGAACACCGGGGAGCTGTTTTTT CASSLPTAANTGELFF
17 TRBJ1-1 TRBD1 few TRBV12-3/TRBV12-4 TGTGCCAGCACCCCCCCCGGGACAGGGGGCGGGAGCACTGAAGCTTTCTTT CASTPPGTGGGSTEAFF
16 TRBJ1-1 TRBD1 . TRBV7-6 TGTGCCAGCAGCTTAGAATGGGGACAGGAAAACACTGAAGCTTTCTTT CASSLEWGQENTEAFF
15 TRBJ1-6 . . TRBV13 TGTGCCAGCAGCTTAGGTTCGGGGAGTGGTTCACCCCTCCACTTT CASSLGSGSGSPLHF
13 TRBJ1-5 . . TRBV7-2 TGTGCCAGCAGTTACTCTTCATTTCAGCCCCAGCATTTT CASSYSSFQPQHF
16 TRBJ1-2 TRBD1 few TRBV12-3/TRBV12-4 TGTGCCAGCAGTCCCCGGACAGGGATTAAAGTCCGTGGCTACACCTTC CASSPRTGIKVRGYTF
12 TRBJ1-6 . many TRBV19 TGTGCCTCGGGGGGTATAGGATCACCCCTCCACTTT CASGGIGSPLHF
18 TRBJ1-6 TRBD1 few TRBV6-6 TGTGCCAGCAGTTACTTCGAGGGGACAGGGAAGTTTGATTCACCCCTCCACTTT CASSYFEGTGKFDSPLHF
15 TRBJ1-1 . many TRBV19 TGTGCCAGGTGGGGGACGAGACAAATGAACACTGAAGCTTTCTTT CARWGTRQMNTEAFF
14 TRBJ1-6 TRBD1 many TRBV12-3/TRBV12-4 TGTGCCAGCAGCCCTGGGACAGATACTTCACCCCTCCACTTT CASSPGTDTSPLHF
16 TRBJ2-2 TRBD1 . TRBV7-6 TGTGCCAGCAGCACACCAGGGACAGATTTTTCCGGGGAGCTGTTTTTT CASSTPGTDFSGELFF
13 TRBJ1-3 . many TRBV5-1 TGTGCCAGCAGCTTAGCAGGGGGAAACACCATATATTTT CASSLAGGNTIYF